The 9 T cell receptor beta chains below all came from one sample that was sequenced in a study of cytomegalovirus exposure and HLA in healthy donors. The PCR contained 60 Vbeta and 13 Jbeta primers. Only in-frame clones appear in the TCRdb table, and some are missing; sequencing was by immunoSEQ multiplex PCR. This sample has about 50,000 clones, with around three quarters found just once. Sequenced: PBMCs. These receptors came from a man younger than 40 in good health and CMV-seropositive.

The chain links TRBV2 to TRBJ1-6; 7 bases agree with TRBD1. With V trimmed by 1 base and J by 9 bases, 0 bases remained unmatched. The CDR3 length is 13 residues. Germline V gene lookup returns CDR1 SNHLY and CDR2 FYNNEI. For the CDR3, the DNA is TGTGCCAGCAGTGAAGACAGGGGTTCACCCCTCCACTTT. Its translation: CASSEDRGSPLHF.

V is TRBV7-8 and J is TRBJ1-1; possible D gene TRBD1, 5 bases. Germline-derived CDR1 and CDR2 are SGHVS and FQNEAQ. This CDR3 region has 16 residues. The germline V and J ends were trimmed by 2 bases and 7 bases, with 20 bases remaining between them. The DNA for the CDR3 is TGTGCCAGCAGCTTAATCATGATCAGGGCGGCTGATGAAGCTTTCTTT. It yields the protein CASSLIMIRAADEAFF.

This clone was found once. The gene calls are TRBV27 and TRBJ1-2; no clear D. CDR3 length: 13 amino acids. Germline lookup yields CDR1 MNHEY and CDR2 SMNVEV (reference sequence). The V end was cut by 4 bases, the J end by 2 bases, with 8 bases between. CDR3 amino acids: CASSWRENYGYTF. The CDR3 coding sequence is TGTGCCAGCAGTTGGAGGGAGAACTATGGCTACACCTTC.

The chain carries TRBV4-1 and TRBJ1-5, with D unresolved. V was pared by 3 bases and J by 3 bases, with 12 bases between. Germline loops: CDR1 MGHRA, CDR2 YSYEKL. The CDR3 contains 15 residues. The DNA for the CDR3 is TGCGCCAGCAGCCATTCTGTTTTGTACAATCAGCCCCAGCATTTT. It codes for CASSHSVLYNQPQHF.

V usage is TRBV14 and J usage is TRBJ2-3, with TRBD2 identical over 15 bases. V lost 4 bases, J lost 9 bases, and 11 bases stayed unmatched. The length of the CDR3 is 17 residues. The germline CDR1 and CDR2 sequences are SGHDN and FVKESK. The CDR3 DNA is TGTGCCAGCAGCCCAGCTTCGGGACTAGCGGGGGGATGGACGCAGTATTTT. Its translation: CASSPASGLAGGWTQYF.

The chain combines TRBV21-1 with TRBJ1-2; the table's D call TRBD1 went unverified against the DNA. TRBV21-1 is a pseudogene locus. CDR3 length equals 14 residues. The CDR3 sequence is CASSKGNRHQGYTF. The CDR3 DNA reads as TGTGCCAGCAGCAAAGGGAACAGGCATCAAGGCTACACCTTC.

The chain combines TRBV11-2 with TRBJ2-2; 7 nucleotides align to TRBD2. This CDR3 region has 15 residues. The ends lost 5 bases at V and 13 bases at J; junction bases unmatched: 16. Germline-derived CDR1 and CDR2 are SGHAT and FQNNGV. CDR3 region: CASSLGMGGGVGLFF. As DNA, the CDR3 is TGTGCCAGCAGCCTAGGCATGGGGGGAGGGGTCGGGCTGTTTTTT.

This chain connects TRBV4-2 to TRBJ1-4; D is unclear. The CDR3 contains 14 residues. The V gene's germline CDR1 is LGHNA and CDR2 YNFKEQ. V was clipped by 1 base and J by 7 bases, with 10 bases between them. The CDR3: CASSQAKEAEKLFF. The CDR3, as DNA: TGTGCCAGCAGCCAAGCCAAAGAGGCTGAAAAACTGTTTTTT.

This rearrangement joins TRBV19 to TRBJ2-5, with D perhaps matching TRBD1 (5 bases). The V end lost 6 bases, the J end lost 2 bases, and 25 bases lay between the germline ends. From germline, CDR1 is LNHDA and CDR2 SQIVND (reference sequence). This CDR3 comprises 18 residues. CDR3 protein: CASSKWPPEDITQETQYF. The CDR3 nucleotides read TGTGCCAGTAGCAAGTGGCCCCCAGAGGACATAACTCAAGAGACCCAGTACTTC.